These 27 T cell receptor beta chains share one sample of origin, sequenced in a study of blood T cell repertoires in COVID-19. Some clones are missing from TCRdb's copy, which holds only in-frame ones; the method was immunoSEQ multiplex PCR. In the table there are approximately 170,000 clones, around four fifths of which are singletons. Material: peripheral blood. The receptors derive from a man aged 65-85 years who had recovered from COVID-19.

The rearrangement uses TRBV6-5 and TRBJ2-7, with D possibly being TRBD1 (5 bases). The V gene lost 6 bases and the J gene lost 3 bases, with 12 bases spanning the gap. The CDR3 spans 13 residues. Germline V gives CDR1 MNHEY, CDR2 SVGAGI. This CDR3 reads CASSRTPSYEQYF. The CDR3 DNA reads TGTGCCAGCAGCCGGACACCTAGCTACGAGCAGTACTTC.

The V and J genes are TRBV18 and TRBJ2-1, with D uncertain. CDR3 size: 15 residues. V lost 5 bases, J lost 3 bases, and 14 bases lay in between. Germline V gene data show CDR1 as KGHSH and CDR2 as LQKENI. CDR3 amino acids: CASSIDSALYNEQFF. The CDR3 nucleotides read TGTGCCAGCTCAATAGACTCGGCCCTCTACAATGAGCAGTTCTTC. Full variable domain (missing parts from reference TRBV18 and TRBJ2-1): NAGVMQNPRHLVRRRGQEARLRCSPMKGHSHVYWYRQLPEEGLKFMVYLQKENIIDESGMPKERFSAEFPKEGPSILRIQQVVRGDSAAYFCASSIDSALYNEQFFGPGTRLTVL.

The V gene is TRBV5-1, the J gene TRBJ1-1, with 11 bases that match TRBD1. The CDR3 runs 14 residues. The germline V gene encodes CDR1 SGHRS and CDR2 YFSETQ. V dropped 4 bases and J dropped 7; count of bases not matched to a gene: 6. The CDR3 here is CASSPGTGGDEAFF. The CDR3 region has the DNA TGCGCCAGCAGCCCCGGGACAGGGGGAGATGAAGCTTTCTTT.

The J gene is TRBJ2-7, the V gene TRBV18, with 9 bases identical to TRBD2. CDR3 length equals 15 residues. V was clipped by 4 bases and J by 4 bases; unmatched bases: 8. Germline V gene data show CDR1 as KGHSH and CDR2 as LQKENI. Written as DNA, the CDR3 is TGTGCCAGCTCACTGCGAGAGCGGGGGGTTTACGAGCAGTACTTC. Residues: CASSLRERGVYEQYF.

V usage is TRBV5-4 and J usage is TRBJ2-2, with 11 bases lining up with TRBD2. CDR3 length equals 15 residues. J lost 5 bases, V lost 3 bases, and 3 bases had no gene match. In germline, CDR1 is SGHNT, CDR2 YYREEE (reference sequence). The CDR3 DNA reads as TGTGCCAGCAGCTGGGGACTAGCGGAAACCGGGGAGCTGTTTTTT. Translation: CASSWGLAETGELFF.

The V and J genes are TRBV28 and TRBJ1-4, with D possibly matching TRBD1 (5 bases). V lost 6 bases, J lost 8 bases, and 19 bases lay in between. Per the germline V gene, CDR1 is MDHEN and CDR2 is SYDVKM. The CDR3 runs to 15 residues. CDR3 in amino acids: CASRPGLTTVEKLFF. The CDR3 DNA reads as TGTGCCAGCAGGCCCGGACTAACGACAGTGGAAAAACTGTTTTTT.

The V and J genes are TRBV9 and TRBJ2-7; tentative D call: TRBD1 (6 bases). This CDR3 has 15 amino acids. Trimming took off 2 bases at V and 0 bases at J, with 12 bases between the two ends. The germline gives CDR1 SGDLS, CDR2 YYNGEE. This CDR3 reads CASSVGTSSSYEQYF. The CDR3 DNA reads TGTGCCAGCAGCGTTGGGACATCGAGCTCCTACGAGCAGTACTTC. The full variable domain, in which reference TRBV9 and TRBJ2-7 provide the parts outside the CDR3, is DSGVTQTPKHLITATGQRVTLRCSPRSGDLSVYWYQQSLDQGLQFLIQYYNGEERAKGNILERFSAQQFPDLHSELNLSSLELGDSALYFCASSVGTSSSYEQYFGPGTRLTVT.

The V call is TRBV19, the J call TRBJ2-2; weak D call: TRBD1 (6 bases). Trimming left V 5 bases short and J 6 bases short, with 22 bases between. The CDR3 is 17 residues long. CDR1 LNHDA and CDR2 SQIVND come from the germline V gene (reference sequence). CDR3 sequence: CASSPLGAGEFAGELFF. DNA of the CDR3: TGTGCCAGTAGTCCCCTCGGTGCAGGGGAATTTGCCGGGGAGCTGTTTTTT.

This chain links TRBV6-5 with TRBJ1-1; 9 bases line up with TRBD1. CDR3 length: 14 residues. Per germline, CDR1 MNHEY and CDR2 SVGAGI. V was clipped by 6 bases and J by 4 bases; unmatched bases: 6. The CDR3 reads CASSRDRVATEAFF. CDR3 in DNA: TGTGCCAGCAGCAGGGACAGGGTCGCCACTGAAGCTTTCTTT.

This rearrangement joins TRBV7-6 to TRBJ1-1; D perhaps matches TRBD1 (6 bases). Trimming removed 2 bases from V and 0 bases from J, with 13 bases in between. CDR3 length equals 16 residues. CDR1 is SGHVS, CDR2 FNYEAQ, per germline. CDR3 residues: CASSLNRVPMNTEAFF. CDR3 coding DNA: TGTGCCAGCAGCTTAAACAGGGTCCCAATGAACACTGAAGCTTTCTTT.

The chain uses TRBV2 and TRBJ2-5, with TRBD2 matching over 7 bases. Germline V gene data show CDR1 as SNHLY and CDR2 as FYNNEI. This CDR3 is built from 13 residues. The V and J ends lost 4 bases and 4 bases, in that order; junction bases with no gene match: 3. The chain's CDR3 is CASSASGGETQYF. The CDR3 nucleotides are TGTGCCAGCAGTGCTAGCGGAGGAGAGACCCAGTACTTC.

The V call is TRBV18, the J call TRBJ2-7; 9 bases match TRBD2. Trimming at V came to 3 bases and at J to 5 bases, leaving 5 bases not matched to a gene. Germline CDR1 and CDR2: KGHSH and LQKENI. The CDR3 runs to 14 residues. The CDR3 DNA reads TGTGCCAGCTCACCTCCGGGACTAGCTGACGAGCAGTACTTC. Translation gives CASSPPGLADEQYF.

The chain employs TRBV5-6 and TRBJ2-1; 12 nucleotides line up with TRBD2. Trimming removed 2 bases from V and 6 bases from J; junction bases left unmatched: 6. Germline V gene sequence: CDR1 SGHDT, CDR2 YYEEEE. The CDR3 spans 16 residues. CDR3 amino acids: CASSFLAGGPGNEQFF. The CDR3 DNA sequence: TGTGCCAGCAGCTTTCTAGCGGGAGGGCCTGGCAATGAGCAGTTCTTC.

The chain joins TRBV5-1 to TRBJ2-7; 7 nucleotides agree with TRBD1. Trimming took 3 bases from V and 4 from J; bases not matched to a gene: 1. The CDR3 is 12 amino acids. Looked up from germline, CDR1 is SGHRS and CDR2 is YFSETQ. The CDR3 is CASSWGQYEQYF. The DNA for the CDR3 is TGCGCCAGCAGCTGGGGACAGTACGAGCAGTACTTC.

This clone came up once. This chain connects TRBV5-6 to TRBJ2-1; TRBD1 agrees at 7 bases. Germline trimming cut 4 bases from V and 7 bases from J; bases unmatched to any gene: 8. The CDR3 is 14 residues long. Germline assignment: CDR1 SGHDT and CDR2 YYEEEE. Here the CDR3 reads CASSVTDRANEQFF. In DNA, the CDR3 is TGTGCCAGCAGCGTAACAGACAGGGCTAATGAGCAGTTCTTC.

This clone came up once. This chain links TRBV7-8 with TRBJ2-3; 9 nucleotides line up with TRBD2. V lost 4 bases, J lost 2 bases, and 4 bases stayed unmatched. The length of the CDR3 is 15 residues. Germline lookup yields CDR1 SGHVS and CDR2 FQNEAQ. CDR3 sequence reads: CASSSGTSYTDTQYF. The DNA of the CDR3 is TGTGCCAGCAGCTCCGGGACTAGCTACACAGATACGCAGTATTTT.

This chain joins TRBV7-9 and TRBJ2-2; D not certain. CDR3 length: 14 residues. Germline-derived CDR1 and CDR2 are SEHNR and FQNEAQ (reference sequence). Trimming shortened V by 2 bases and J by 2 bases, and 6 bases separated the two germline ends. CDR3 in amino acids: CASSLQINTGELFF. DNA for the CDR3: TGTGCCAGCAGCTTACAGATTAACACCGGGGAGCTGTTTTTT.

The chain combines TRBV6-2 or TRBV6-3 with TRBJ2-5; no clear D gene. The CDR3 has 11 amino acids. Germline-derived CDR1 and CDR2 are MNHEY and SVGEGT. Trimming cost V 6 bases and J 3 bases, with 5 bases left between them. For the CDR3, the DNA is TGTGCCAGCAGCTCAGAAGAGACCCAGTACTTC. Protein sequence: CASSSEETQYF.

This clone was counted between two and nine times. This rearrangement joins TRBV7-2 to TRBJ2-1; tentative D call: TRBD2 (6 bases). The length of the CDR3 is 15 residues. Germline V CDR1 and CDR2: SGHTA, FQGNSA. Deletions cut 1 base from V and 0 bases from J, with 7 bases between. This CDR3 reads CASSLDGSSYNEQFF. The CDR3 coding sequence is TGTGCCAGCAGCTTAGACGGGAGCTCCTACAATGAGCAGTTCTTC.

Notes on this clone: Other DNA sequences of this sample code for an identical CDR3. The chain's CDR3 is CASSEWGGASYEQYF. CDR3 DNA sequence: TGTGCCAGCAGTGAATGGGGGGGAGCGTCCTACGAGCAGTACTTC. J is TRBJ2-7 and V is TRBV6-1, with 7 bases lining up with TRBD2. The CDR3 sequence is 15 residues long. Germline-derived CDR1 and CDR2 are MNHNS and SASEGT. The junction had 5 bases not matched to a gene; V was cut back by 2 bases and J by 1 base.

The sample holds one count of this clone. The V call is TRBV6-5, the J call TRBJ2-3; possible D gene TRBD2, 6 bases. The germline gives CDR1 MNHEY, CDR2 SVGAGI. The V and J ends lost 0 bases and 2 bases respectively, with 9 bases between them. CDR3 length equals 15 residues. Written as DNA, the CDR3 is TGTGCCAGCAGTTACTCGGGGACTTTCACAGATACGCAGTATTTT. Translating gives CASSYSGTFTDTQYF.

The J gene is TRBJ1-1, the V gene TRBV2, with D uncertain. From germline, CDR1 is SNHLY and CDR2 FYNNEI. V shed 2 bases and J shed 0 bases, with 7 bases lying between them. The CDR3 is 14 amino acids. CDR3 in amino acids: CASSELTVNTEAFF. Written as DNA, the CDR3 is TGTGCCAGCAGTGAATTGACTGTGAACACTGAAGCTTTCTTT.

CDR3 sequence: CASSQENRVNEKLFF. The CDR3 region has the DNA TGCGCCAGCAGCCAAGAAAACAGAGTTAATGAAAAACTGTTTTTT. This chain joins TRBV4-1 and TRBJ1-4; D unclear. Germline CDR1 MGHRA, CDR2 YSYEKL. V gave up 0 bases and J gave up 4 bases, with 9 bases separating them. The CDR3 spans 15 residues.

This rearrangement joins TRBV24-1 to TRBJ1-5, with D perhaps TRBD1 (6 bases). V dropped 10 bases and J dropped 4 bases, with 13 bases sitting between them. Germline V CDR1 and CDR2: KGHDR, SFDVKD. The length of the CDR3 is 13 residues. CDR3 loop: CATGGRLNQPQHF. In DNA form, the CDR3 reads TGTGCCACTGGGGGCAGACTAAATCAGCCCCAGCATTTT.

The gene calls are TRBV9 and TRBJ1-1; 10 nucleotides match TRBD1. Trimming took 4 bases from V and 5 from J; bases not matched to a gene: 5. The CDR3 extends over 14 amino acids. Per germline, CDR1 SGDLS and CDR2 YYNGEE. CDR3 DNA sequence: TGTGCCAGCAGCCCACGGGACAGGGGTACTGAAGCTTTCTTT. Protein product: CASSPRDRGTEAFF.

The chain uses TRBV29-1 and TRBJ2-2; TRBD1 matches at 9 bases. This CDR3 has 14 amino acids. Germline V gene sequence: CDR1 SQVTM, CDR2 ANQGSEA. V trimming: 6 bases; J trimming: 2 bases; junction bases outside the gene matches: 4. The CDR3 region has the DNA TGCAGCGTCGGACAGGGGACCAACACCGGGGAGCTGTTTTTT. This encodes CSVGQGTNTGELFF.

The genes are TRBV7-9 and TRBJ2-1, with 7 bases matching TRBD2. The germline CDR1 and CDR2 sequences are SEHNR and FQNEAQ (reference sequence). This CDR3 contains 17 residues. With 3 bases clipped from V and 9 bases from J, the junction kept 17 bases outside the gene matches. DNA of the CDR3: TGTGCCAGCAGCTTGGGGGACTCAGGACGGGAGGATGGTGAGCAGTTCTTC. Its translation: CASSLGDSGREDGEQFF.